Listed below are T cell receptor beta chains from one sample, sequenced in a study of blood T cell repertoires in COVID-19. Some clones are missing from TCRdb's copy, which holds only in-frame ones; the method was immunoSEQ multiplex PCR. In the table there are about 160,000 clones, 82% of which are singletons. Sequencing was carried out using PBMCs or T cells enriched from blood (not recorded which). The source of these receptors is a man in his fifties or sixties who had recovered from COVID-19. The conserved cysteine and the conserved F or W are not part of the CDR3 here. A D gene is named only where the DNA matches it firmly.

j_call v_call d_call cdr3_length cdr3_aa
TRBJ2-7 TRBV7-5 . 15 ARSLELAGGPSYEQY
TRBJ2-7 TRBV20-1 TRBD1 12 SASVDRGTYEQY
TRBJ2-1 TRBV7-8 TRBD2 13 ASSLIAGGLGEQF
TRBJ2-1 TRBV6-2/TRBV6-3 . 16 ASSTSWGGGASYNEQF
TRBJ2-1 TRBV9 TRBD2 17 ASSPGRWGATPINNEQF
TRBJ2-7 TRBV6-5 . 11 ASRTDTPYEQY
TRBJ1-3 TRBV7-9 TRBD1 13 ASSWTGSEGNTIY
TRBJ2-5 TRBV15 TRBD2 12 ATSGLLAQETQY
TRBJ1-5 TRBV28 . 12 ASSVQNYNQPQH
TRBJ2-2 TRBV7-2 TRBD2 13 ASSLMWGGTGELF
TRBJ1-2 TRBV2 TRBD1 14 ATLVNRGDSEYGYT